This is a list of T cell receptor beta chains from one sample in a study of cytomegalovirus exposure and HLA in healthy donors. The data were produced by immunoSEQ multiplex PCR, yet TCRdb's version contains in-frame clones alone and is incomplete. This sample has about 89,000 clones, with less than 85% found just once. Sample: PBMCs. These TCRs come from a middle-aged man in good health and CMV-seropositive. Both conserved end residues are part of each CDR3. A D gene is named only where the DNA matches it firmly. Size values are once, few and many counts, or a class for expanded clones, and some rows have none.

v_gene	j_gene	d_gene	abundance	CDR3nt	CDR3aa
TRBV5-1	TRBJ2-3	-	-	TGCGCCAGCAGCGGTCGAGCGGAGAGCACAGATACGCAGTATTTT	CASSGRAESTDTQYF
TRBV6-5	TRBJ1-2	TRBD1	-	TGTGCCAGCAGTTACGAAACAGGGGGCCTTAACTATGGCTACACCTTC	CASSYETGGLNYGYTF
TRBV7-3	TRBJ2-5	TRBD2	-	TGTGCCAGCAGCTTGGGAGCGGGAGGTGGAGAGACCCAGTACTTC	CASSLGAGGGETQYF
TRBV2	TRBJ1-5	-	-	TGTGCCAGCAGTGACGAAATCGGGATTCAGCCCCAGCATTTT	CASSDEIGIQPQHF
TRBV9	TRBJ2-3	-	-	TGTGCCAGCAGCTCCTACTCGCATAGCACAGATACGCAGTATTTT	CASSSYSHSTDTQYF
TRBV29-1	TRBJ2-2	TRBD2	once	TGCAGCGTTGCGAGGCGGGGGGGCAACACCGGGGAGCTGTTTTTT	CSVARRGGNTGELFF
TRBV5-1	TRBJ2-7	-	-	TGCGCCAGCAGCTTGGGAGCGACAGGATACGAGCAGTACTTC	CASSLGATGYEQYF
TRBV5-4	TRBJ2-1	TRBD2	-	TGTGCCAGCAGCGCTGGACTAGCAGTTTCTTACAATGAGCAGTTCTTC	CASSAGLAVSYNEQFF
TRBV2	TRBJ2-5	TRBD2	-	TGTGCCAGCAGTGAAGGGCTAGCGGGTCAAGAGACCCAGTACTTC	CASSEGLAGQETQYF
TRBV7-9	TRBJ2-1	TRBD1	-	TGTGCCAGCAGTCGACAGGGGGCCTACAATGAGCAGTTCTTC	CASSRQGAYNEQFF
TRBV12-5	TRBJ1-2	-	-	TGTGCTAGTGGTTCCACAGGTAGCTATGGCTACACCTTC	CASGSTGSYGYTF
TRBV7-9	TRBJ2-3	TRBD2	-	TGTGCCAGCAGTCCGGGACTAGCGGTCACAGATACGCAGTATTTT	CASSPGLAVTDTQYF
TRBV9	TRBJ1-4	TRBD1	-	TGTGCCAGCAACCCGACAGGGATAGGGGAAAAACTGTTTTTT	CASNPTGIGEKLFF
TRBV13	TRBJ2-1	TRBD2	-	TGTGCCAGCAGCCGATCTCCGGGACTAGCGGAGGGGGGTGAGCAGTTCTTC	CASSRSPGLAEGGEQFF
TRBV4-1	TRBJ1-6	-	-	TGCGCCAGCAGCCAAGAGGGGAGAAATTCACCCCTCCACTTT	CASSQEGRNSPLHF
TRBV19	TRBJ2-7	-	-	TGTGCCAGTAGTAAGGCAGGGCCGGGCGAGCAGTACTTC	CASSKAGPGEQYF
TRBV4-1	TRBJ2-1	-	-	TGCGCCAGCAGCCAAGACACGGGAACGGCCTACAATGAGCAGTTCTTC	CASSQDTGTAYNEQFF
TRBV10-2	TRBJ2-3	TRBD1	-	TGCGCCACCAGGGGGCTAGCGTACACAGATACGCAGTATTTT	CATRGLAYTDTQYF
TRBV19	TRBJ1-5	TRBD1	-	TGTGCCAGTAGTCCGCGGGGACAGGGCAATCAGCCCCAGCATTTT	CASSPRGQGNQPQHF
TRBV11-3	TRBJ1-6	-	once	TGTGCCAGCAGTGACAGGTGGAATTCACCCCTCCACTTT	CASSDRWNSPLHF
TRBV28	TRBJ1-5	-	-	TGTGCCAGCAGTTTACAGGCCCCCCGGTCCCAGCATTTT	CASSLQAPRSQHF
TRBV6-1	TRBJ2-4	TRBD2	-	TGTGCCAGCAGTGAATGGTTGTTGGGGGAGGGGGCCAAAAACATTCAGTACTTC	CASSEWLLGEGAKNIQYF
TRBV10-2	TRBJ2-1	TRBD2	-	TGCGCCAGCAGTGAGGGGACTAGCGGGAGTATGAATGAGCAGTTCTTC	CASSEGTSGSMNEQFF
TRBV11-2	TRBJ2-1	-	-	TGTGCCAGCAGCTTAGGTGGAGGAGCAGGGGTCAATGAGCAGTTCTTC	CASSLGGGAGVNEQFF
TRBV5-1	TRBJ2-3	TRBD1	-	TGCGCCAGCAGCTCAACAGGGGGCACAGATACGCAGTATTTT	CASSSTGGTDTQYF
TRBV25-1	TRBJ1-4	-	-	TGTGCCAGCAGTGACCAGGGAGGGAATGAAAAACTGTTTTTT	CASSDQGGNEKLFF
TRBV9	TRBJ2-7	TRBD2	-	TGTGCCAGCAGCAAGGGACTAGCGGGAGCCCCCTACGAGCAGTACTTC	CASSKGLAGAPYEQYF
TRBV2	TRBJ1-2	-	few	TGTGCCAGCAGTCCGAGAAACCTTAACTATGGCTACACCTTC	CASSPRNLNYGYTF
TRBV5-4	TRBJ1-6	TRBD1	-	TGTGCCAGCAGCGCCTCTTCCGGGACAGGGTTCTCACCCCTCCACTTT	CASSASSGTGFSPLHF
TRBV14	TRBJ1-3	-	-	TGTGCCAGCAGCCAAGAGTTGGTTGGCGGAAACACCATATATTTT	CASSQELVGGNTIYF
TRBV19	TRBJ1-3	-	-	TGTGCCAGTAGTATCGGGACACCTGGAAACACCATATATTTT	CASSIGTPGNTIYF
TRBV7-6	TRBJ2-3	-	-	TGTGCCAGCAGCTCTCAAGACGCGGATACAGATACGCAGTATTTT	CASSSQDADTDTQYF
TRBV7-9	TRBJ2-7	TRBD1	-	TGTGCCAGCAGCCGATGGGACAGTACCTACGAGCAGTACTTC	CASSRWDSTYEQYF
TRBV4-1	TRBJ2-5	-	-	TGCGCCAGCAGCCAAGGAACGAGAGAGACCCAGTACTTC	CASSQGTRETQYF
TRBV2	TRBJ1-2	-	-	-	CASILGQGNYGYTF
TRBV7-9	TRBJ1-4	TRBD1	-	TGTGCCGGCGGACAGGAAGGCGAAAAACTGTTTTTT	CAGGQEGEKLFF
TRBV5-4	TRBJ1-2	-	-	TGTGCCAGCAGCCCCTTTTCGGACAGAGCTATTGGCTACACCTTC	CASSPFSDRAIGYTF
TRBV18	TRBJ2-1	-	-	TGTGCCAGCTCACCCTCTGTACTAGCCACGACCGTGGGGGAGCAGTTCTTC	CASSPSVLATTVGEQFF
TRBV14	TRBJ1-1	-	-	TGTGCCAGCAGCCAGACAGTGAACACTGAAGCTTTCTTT	CASSQTVNTEAFF
TRBV15	TRBJ1-1	-	-	TGTGCCACCAACTCTTGGGCAGGGGACACTGAAGCTTTCTTT	CATNSWAGDTEAFF
TRBV5-1	TRBJ1-1	-	-	TGCGCCAGCACCCCCCAGGCTATTGAAGCTTTCTTT	CASTPQAIEAFF
TRBV25-1	TRBJ1-2	-	-	TGTGCCAGCAGTGATGAGGGCTATGGCTACACCTTC	CASSDEGYGYTF
TRBV6-1	TRBJ1-6	-	-	TGTGCCAGCAGTGATGGTCAGGCTGGCAATTCACCCCTCCACTTT	CASSDGQAGNSPLHF
TRBV28	TRBJ1-2	TRBD1	few	TGTGCCAGCAGTTTGGGGACAGGACAGGGATCTTCGGGCTACACCTTC	CASSLGTGQGSSGYTF
TRBV7-2	TRBJ2-7	-	-	TGTGCCAGCAGCTTAGGCGGCACCACCTACGAGCAGTACTTC	CASSLGGTTYEQYF